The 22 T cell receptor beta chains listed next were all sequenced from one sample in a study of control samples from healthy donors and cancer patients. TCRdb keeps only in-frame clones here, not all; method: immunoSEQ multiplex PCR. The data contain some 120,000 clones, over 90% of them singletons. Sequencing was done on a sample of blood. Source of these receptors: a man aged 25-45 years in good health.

CDR3 protein: CASGRARETQYF. Written as DNA, the CDR3 is TGTGCCAGCGGGAGGGCGCGAGAGACCCAGTACTTC. The V and J genes are TRBV3-1 (or the pseudogene TRBV3-2) and TRBJ2-5; 7 bases are shared with TRBD2. Germline V gene sequence: CDR1 LGHDT, CDR2 YNNKEL (reference sequence). J was trimmed by 4 bases and V by 8 bases; bases with no gene match: 4. This CDR3 comprises 12 residues.

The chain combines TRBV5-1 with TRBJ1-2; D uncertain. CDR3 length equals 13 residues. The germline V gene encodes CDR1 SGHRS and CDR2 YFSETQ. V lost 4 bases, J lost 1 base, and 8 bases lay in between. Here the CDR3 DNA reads TGCGCCAGCAGCCCCCTGTATAACTATGGCTACACCTTC. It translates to CASSPLYNYGYTF.

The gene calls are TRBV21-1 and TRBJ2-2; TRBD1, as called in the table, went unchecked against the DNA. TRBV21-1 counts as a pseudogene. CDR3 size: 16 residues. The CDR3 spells CASSNIGTGDAGELFF. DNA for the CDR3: TGTGCCAGCAGCAACATCGGGACAGGGGACGCCGGGGAGCTGTTTTTT.

The CDR3 protein is CASSPTSGETYNEQFF. The CDR3 DNA reads TGTGCCAGCAGCCCTACTAGCGGGGAGACCTACAATGAGCAGTTCTTC. The chain is built from TRBV7-9 and TRBJ2-1; 10 bases agree with TRBD2. Germline V gives CDR1 SEHNR, CDR2 FQNEAQ (reference sequence). This CDR3 spans 16 amino acids. V gave up 5 bases and J gave up 2 bases; unmatched junction bases: 6. Full variable domain (remainder filled in from reference TRBV7-9 and TRBJ2-1): DTGVSQNPRHKITKRGQNVTFRCDPISEHNRLYWYRQTLGQGPEFLTYFQNEAQLEKSRLLSDRFSAERPKGSFSTLEIQRTEQGDSAMYLCASSPTSGETYNEQFFGPGTRLTVL.

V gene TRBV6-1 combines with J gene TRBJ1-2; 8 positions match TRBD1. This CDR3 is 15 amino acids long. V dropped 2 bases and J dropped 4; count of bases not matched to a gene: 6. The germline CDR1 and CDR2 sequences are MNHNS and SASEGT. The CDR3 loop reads CASSELLGQGYGYTF. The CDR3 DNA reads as TGTGCCAGCAGTGAATTGCTCGGACAGGGCTATGGCTACACCTTC.

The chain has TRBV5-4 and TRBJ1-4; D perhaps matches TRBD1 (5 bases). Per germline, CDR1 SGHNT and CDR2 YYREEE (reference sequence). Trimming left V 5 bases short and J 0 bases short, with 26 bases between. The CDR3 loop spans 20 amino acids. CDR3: CASSPRKGQQSPATNEKLFF. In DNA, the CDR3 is TGTGCCAGCAGTCCTCGCAAGGGGCAGCAGAGTCCAGCAACTAATGAAAAACTGTTTTTT.

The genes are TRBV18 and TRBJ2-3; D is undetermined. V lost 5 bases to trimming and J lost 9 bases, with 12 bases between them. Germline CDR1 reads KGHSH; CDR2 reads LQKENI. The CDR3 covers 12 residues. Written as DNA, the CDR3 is TGTGCCAGCTCATACCCCTTGGGCACGCAGTATTTT. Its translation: CASSYPLGTQYF.

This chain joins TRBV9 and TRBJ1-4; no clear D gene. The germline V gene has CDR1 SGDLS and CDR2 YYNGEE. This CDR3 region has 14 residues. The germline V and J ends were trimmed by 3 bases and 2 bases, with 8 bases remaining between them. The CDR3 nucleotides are TGTGCCAGCAGCGGTCACCATACTAATGAAAAACTGTTTTTT. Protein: CASSGHHTNEKLFF.

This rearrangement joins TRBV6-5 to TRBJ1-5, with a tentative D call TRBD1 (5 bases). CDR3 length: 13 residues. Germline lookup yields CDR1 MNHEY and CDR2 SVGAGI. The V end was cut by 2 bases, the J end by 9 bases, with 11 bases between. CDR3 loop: CASSYQTQGPQHF. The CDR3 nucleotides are TGTGCCAGCAGTTACCAGACCCAGGGGCCCCAGCATTTT.

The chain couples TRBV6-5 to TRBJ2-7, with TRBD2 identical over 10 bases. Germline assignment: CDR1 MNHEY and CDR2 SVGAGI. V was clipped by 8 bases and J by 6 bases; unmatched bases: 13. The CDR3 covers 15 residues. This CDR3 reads CASASPLAGVGEQYV. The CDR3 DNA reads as TGTGCCAGCGCCTCTCCCCTAGCGGGGGTGGGCGAGCAGTACGTC.

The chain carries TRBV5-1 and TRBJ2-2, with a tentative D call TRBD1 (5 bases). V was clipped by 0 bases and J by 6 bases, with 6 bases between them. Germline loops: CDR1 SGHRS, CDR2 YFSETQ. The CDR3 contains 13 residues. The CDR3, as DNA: TGCGCCAGCAGCTTGGGGGGCTCCGGGGAGCTGTTTTTT. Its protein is CASSLGGSGELFF. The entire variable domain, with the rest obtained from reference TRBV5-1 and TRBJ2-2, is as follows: KAGVTQTPRYLIKTRGQQVTLSCSPISGHRSVSWYQQTPGQGLQFLFEYFSETQRNKGNFPGRFSGRQFSNSRSEMNVSTLELGDSALYLCASSLGGSGELFFGEGSRLTVL.

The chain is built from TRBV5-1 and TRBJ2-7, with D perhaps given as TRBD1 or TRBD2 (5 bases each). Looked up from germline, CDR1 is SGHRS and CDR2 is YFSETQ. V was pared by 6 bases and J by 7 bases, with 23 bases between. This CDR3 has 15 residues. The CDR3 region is CASKQESLRDQEQYF. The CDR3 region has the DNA TGCGCCAGCAAACAGGAGAGTTTACGGGACCAGGAGCAGTACTTC. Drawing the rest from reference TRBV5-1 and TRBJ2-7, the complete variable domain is KAGVTQTPRYLIKTRGQQVTLSCSPISGHRSVSWYQQTPGQGLQFLFEYFSETQRNKGNFPGRFSGRQFSNSRSEMNVSTLELGDSALYLCASKQESLRDQEQYFGPGTRLTVT.

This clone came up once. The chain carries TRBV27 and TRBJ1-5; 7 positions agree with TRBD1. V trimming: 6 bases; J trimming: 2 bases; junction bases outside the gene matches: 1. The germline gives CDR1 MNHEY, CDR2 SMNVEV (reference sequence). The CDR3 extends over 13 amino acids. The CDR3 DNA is TGTGCCAGCAGCGGACAGGGCAATCAGCCCCAGCATTTT. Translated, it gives CASSGQGNQPQHF.

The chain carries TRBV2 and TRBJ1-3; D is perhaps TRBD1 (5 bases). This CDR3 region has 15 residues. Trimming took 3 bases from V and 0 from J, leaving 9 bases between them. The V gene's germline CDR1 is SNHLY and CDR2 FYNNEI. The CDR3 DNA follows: TGTGCCAGCAGTGAGAGACAGACCTCTGGAAACACCATATATTTT. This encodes CASSERQTSGNTIYF.

DNA for the CDR3: TGTGCCAGCACCCGGGACAGGGGTTCTGGAAACACCATATATTTT. Protein product: CASTRDRGSGNTIYF. This chain connects TRBV2 to TRBJ1-3; 10 bases fit TRBD1. Trimming cost V 7 bases and J 1 base; bases outside gene matches: 4. CDR3 size: 15 residues. The germline V gene has CDR1 SNHLY and CDR2 FYNNEI. The full variable domain, rest sourced from reference TRBV2 and TRBJ1-3, is EPEVTQTPSHQVTQMGQEVILRCVPISNHLYFYWYRQILGQKVEFLVSFYNNEISEKSEIFDDQFSVERPDGSNFTLKIRSTKLEDSAMYFCASTRDRGSGNTIYFGEGSWLTVV.

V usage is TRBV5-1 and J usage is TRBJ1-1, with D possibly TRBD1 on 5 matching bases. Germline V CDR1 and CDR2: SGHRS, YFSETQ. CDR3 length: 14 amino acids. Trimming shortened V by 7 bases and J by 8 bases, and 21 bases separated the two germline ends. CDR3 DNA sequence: TGCGCCAGCTTTTCCGGTGGGGGTACAAGAGAAGCTTTCTTT. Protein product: CASFSGGGTREAFF.

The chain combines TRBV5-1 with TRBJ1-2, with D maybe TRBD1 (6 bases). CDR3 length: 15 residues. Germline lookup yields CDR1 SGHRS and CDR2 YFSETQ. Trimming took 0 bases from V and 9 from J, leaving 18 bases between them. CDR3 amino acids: CASSLVTGTLSSYTF. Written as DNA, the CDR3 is TGCGCCAGCAGCTTGGTCACAGGGACTCTCTCCAGCTACACCTTC.

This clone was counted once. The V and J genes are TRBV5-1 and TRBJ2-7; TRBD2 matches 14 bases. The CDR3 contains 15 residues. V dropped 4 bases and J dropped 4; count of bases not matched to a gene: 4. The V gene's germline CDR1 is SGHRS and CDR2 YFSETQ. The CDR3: CASSPGLAGVYEQYV. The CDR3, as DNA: TGCGCCAGCAGCCCGGGACTAGCGGGGGTTTACGAGCAGTACGTC.

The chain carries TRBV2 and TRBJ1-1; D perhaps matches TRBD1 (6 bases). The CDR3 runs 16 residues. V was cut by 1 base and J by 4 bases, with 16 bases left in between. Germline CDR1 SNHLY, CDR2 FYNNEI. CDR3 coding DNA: TGTGCCAGCAGTGAAGGTATTATGGGGGGCCCCACTGAAGCTTTCTTT. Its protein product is CASSEGIMGGPTEAFF.

CDR3 nucleotides: TGCGCCAGCAGTCAAGTGGGGCCAGGGGAGACCCAGTACTTC. This encodes CASSQVGPGETQYF. This sequence joins TRBV23-1 and TRBJ2-5, with D possibly matching TRBD1 (5 bases). TRBV23-1 is classed as an ORF, of uncertain function. The V gene lost 2 bases and the J gene lost 5 bases, with 12 bases spanning the gap. The CDR3 spans 14 residues.

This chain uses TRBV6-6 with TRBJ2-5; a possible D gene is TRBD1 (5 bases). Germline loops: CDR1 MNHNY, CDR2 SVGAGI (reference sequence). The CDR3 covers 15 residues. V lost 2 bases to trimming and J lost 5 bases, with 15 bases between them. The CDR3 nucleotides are TGTGCCAGCAGTTACCAACAGGCAGGGCCCGAGACCCAGTACTTC. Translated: CASSYQQAGPETQYF.

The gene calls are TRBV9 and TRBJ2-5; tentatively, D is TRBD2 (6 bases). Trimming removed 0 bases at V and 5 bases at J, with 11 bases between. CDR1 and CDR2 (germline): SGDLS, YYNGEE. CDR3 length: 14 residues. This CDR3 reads CASSVDSSEETQYF. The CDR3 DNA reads TGTGCCAGCAGCGTAGATTCTAGCGAGGAGACCCAGTACTTC.